Sequencing of this T cell receptor beta chain was carried out in a study of chemoradiotherapy in HPV16-positive cancers. For this clone: One junction end disagrees with the germline gene, perhaps due to a read error.

CDR3 length equals 11 residues. Germline lookup yields CDR1 MNHEY and CDR2 SVGAGI. Here immunoSEQ multiplex PCR was the method, and the copy in TCRdb shows in-frame clones only, minus some. The sample consists of 20,000 to 25,000 clones, 87% of them appearing once. The TCR comes from a human donor with HPV-associated anogenital cancer. The source material was blood, sampled from a patient who underwent chemoradiotherapy. The gene calls are TRBV6-5 and TRBJ2-7; D is unresolved. CDR3 in amino acids: CASSNSYEQYF. CDR3 nucleotides: TGTGCCAGCAGTAACTCCTACGAGCAGTACTTC.